These 31 T cell receptor beta chains were sequenced from one sample in a study of memory CD4+ T cells and cytomegalovirus serostatus. The data were produced by immunoSEQ multiplex PCR, yet TCRdb's version contains in-frame clones alone and is incomplete. There are tens of thousands of clones in the sample; about 71% occur only once, and approximately 1% lies in the top ten. Single viable CD3+CD4+CD8-CD45RO+ cells were sorted as the memory CD4+ T cells. The sample consisted of memory CD4+ T cells from blood. These TCRs come from an adult in good health and CMV-seronegative.

V and J are TRBV5-1 and TRBJ2-2; TRBD1 aligns across 7 bases. This CDR3 contains 14 residues. J lost 8 bases, V lost 7 bases, and 11 bases had no gene match. Germline V gene sequence: CDR1 SGHRS, CDR2 YFSETQ. CDR3 protein: CASLPGQASGELFF. The CDR3 region has the DNA TGCGCCAGCCTACCCGGACAGGCCTCGGGGGAGCTGTTTTTT.

The chain joins TRBV19 to TRBJ2-3, with a possible D match to TRBD1 (6 bases). This CDR3 is built from 15 residues. V was cut by 7 bases and J by 0 bases, with 14 bases left in between. Germline loops: CDR1 LNHDA, CDR2 SQIVND (reference sequence). The DNA of the CDR3 is TGTGCCAGTACACGGGACATCGCTAGCACAGATACGCAGTATTTT. Protein: CASTRDIASTDTQYF. Using reference TRBV19 and TRBJ2-3 for the parts outside the CDR3, the full variable domain is DGGITQSPKYLFRKEGQNVTLSCEQNLNHDAMYWYRQDPGQGLRLIYYSQIVNDFQKGDIAEGYSVSREKKESFPLTVTSAQKNPTAFYLCASTRDIASTDTQYFGPGTRLTVL.

The gene calls are TRBV11-3 and TRBJ2-1; D may match TRBD1 or TRBD2 (5 bases each). V lost 5 bases, J lost 3 bases, and 11 bases lay in between. The germline V gene has CDR1 SGHNT and CDR2 YENEEA. The CDR3 consists of 14 residues. The CDR3 is CASSPGTGYNEQFF. The CDR3 DNA is TGTGCCAGCAGCCCGGGGACCGGCTACAATGAGCAGTTCTTC.

V usage is TRBV5-1 and J usage is TRBJ1-2, with D possibly matching TRBD1 (6 bases). The CDR3 extends over 13 amino acids. Trimming cost V 3 bases and J 6 bases, with 12 bases left between them. Germline V gene sequence: CDR1 SGHRS, CDR2 YFSETQ. DNA for the CDR3: TGCGCCAGCAGCTGGGGGCCCTCCGATGGCTACACCTTC. Translation: CASSWGPSDGYTF. Supplemented by reference TRBV5-1 and TRBJ1-2, the full variable domain reads KAGVTQTPRYLIKTRGQQVTLSCSPISGHRSVSWYQQTPGQGLQFLFEYFSETQRNKGNFPGRFSGRQFSNSRSEMNVSTLELGDSALYLCASSWGPSDGYTFGSGTRLTVV.

The V and J genes are TRBV27 and TRBJ2-7, with D hard to call. This CDR3 comprises 15 residues. Per the germline V gene, CDR1 is MNHEY and CDR2 is SMNVEV (reference sequence). Trimming pared 0 bases from V and 13 bases from J, leaving 22 bases between. The CDR3 coding sequence is TGTGCCAGCAGTTTATCGGCGATGGTCTCAACACAATTCTACTTC. Amino acid sequence: CASSLSAMVSTQFYF.

This clone qualifies as medium-sized. The chain combines TRBV5-1 with TRBJ2-7, with 12 bases that match TRBD1. The junction had 3 bases not matched to a gene; V was cut back by 5 bases and J by 6 bases. Germline-derived CDR1 and CDR2 are SGHRS and YFSETQ. The CDR3 loop spans 13 amino acids. The CDR3 DNA reads TGCGCCAGCAGACCGGGACAGGGGGCCGAGCAGTACTTC. Its translation: CASRPGQGAEQYF.

V gene TRBV20-1 combines with J gene TRBJ1-2; no firm D call. This CDR3 contains 11 residues. The V end was cut by 7 bases, the J end by 5 bases, with 11 bases between. CDR1 is DFQATT and CDR2 is SNEGSKA in the germline V gene (reference sequence). CDR3 region: CSGSGLYGYTF. DNA of the CDR3: TGCAGTGGGAGCGGTCTATATGGCTACACCTTC.

The J gene is TRBJ1-2, the V gene TRBV19, with D possibly matching TRBD1 (5 bases). Looked up from germline, CDR1 is LNHDA and CDR2 is SQIVND (reference sequence). The V end lost 1 base, the J end lost 4 bases, and 13 bases lay between the germline ends. The CDR3 is made up of 15 amino acids. CDR3 amino acids: CASSIATTGGYGYTF. The DNA for the CDR3 is TGTGCCAGTAGTATAGCTACCACGGGGGGCTATGGCTACACCTTC.

V gene TRBV4-1 combines with J gene TRBJ2-1; 9 nucleotides align to TRBD2. CDR3 length: 15 amino acids. After removal of 0 bases from V and 14 bases from J, the junction contained 11 bases not matched to a gene. Per the germline V gene, CDR1 is MGHRA and CDR2 is YSYEKL. CDR3 DNA: TGCGCCAGCAGCCAAGAGTTACTAGCGGGTCTGTTTGAGTTCTTC. This sequence encodes CASSQELLAGLFEFF.

The genes are TRBV28 and TRBJ2-5, with 14 bases identical to TRBD2. CDR1 is MDHEN and CDR2 is SYDVKM in the germline V gene. The CDR3 sequence is 15 residues long. V lost 7 bases and J lost 4; bases outside the gene matches: 5. In nucleotides, the CDR3 is TGTGCCAGCAACCCAGGACTAGCGGGAGGAGAGACCCAGTACTTC. Translating it yields CASNPGLAGGETQYF.

The chain employs TRBV7-2 and TRBJ2-1; D remains unclear. V was pared by 1 base and J by 4 bases, with 11 bases between. The CDR3 sequence is 15 residues long. Germline V CDR1 and CDR2: SGHTA, FQGNSA. CDR3 DNA: TGTGCCAGCAGCTTAGTTAAAGGCCCGTACAATGAGCAGTTCTTC. Its translation is CASSLVKGPYNEQFF.

This chain links TRBV7-9 with TRBJ1-5; no clear D gene. Per the germline V gene, CDR1 is SEHNR and CDR2 is FQNEAQ (reference sequence). The CDR3 has 14 residues. Between the trimmed V and J ends, which lost 0 bases and 1 base, there was a span of 4 bases. CDR3 sequence: CASSLAGSNQPQHF. The CDR3 DNA is TGTGCCAGCAGCTTAGCGGGGAGCAATCAGCCCCAGCATTTT.

The chain is built from TRBV30 and TRBJ1-2, with TRBD1 matching 8 bases. Unmatched junction bases numbered 7, after V lost 5 bases and J lost 2 bases. This CDR3 has 14 residues. Germline CDR1 reads GTSNPN; CDR2 reads SVGIG (reference sequence). The CDR3 protein is CAWGGQGRNYGYTF. CDR3 sequence (DNA): TGTGCCTGGGGCGGACAGGGAAGAAACTATGGCTACACCTTC.

This clone is a singleton in its sample. V and J are TRBV9 and TRBJ2-6, with D unclear. Trimming cost V 0 bases and J 0 bases, with 7 bases left between them. The CDR3 loop spans 16 amino acids. Per germline, CDR1 SGDLS and CDR2 YYNGEE. The CDR3 nucleotides read TGTGCCAGCAGCGTAGCTGGGGTCTCTGGGGCCAACGTCCTGACTTTC. Its translation: CASSVAGVSGANVLTF. Full variable domain (missing parts from reference TRBV9 and TRBJ2-6): DSGVTQTPKHLITATGQRVTLRCSPRSGDLSVYWYQQSLDQGLQFLIQYYNGEERAKGNILERFSAQQFPDLHSELNLSSLELGDSALYFCASSVAGVSGANVLTFGAGSRLTVL.

The rearrangement uses TRBV7-2 and TRBJ1-1; D possibly corresponds to TRBD1 (6 bases). CDR3 length: 15 amino acids. Between the trimmed V and J ends, which lost 9 bases and 6 bases, there was a span of 23 bases. Germline CDR1 is SGHTA and CDR2 is FQGNSA. The CDR3 sequence: CASTRDRGGRAEAFF. CDR3 nucleotides: TGTGCCAGTACCCGGGATAGGGGGGGGCGAGCTGAAGCTTTCTTT.

This clone has just a few counts. The chain combines TRBV28 with TRBJ2-7; D is undetermined. Germline CDR1 reads MDHEN; CDR2 reads SYDVKM. The ends were cut back, 7 bases at V and 0 bases at J, with 13 bases in the middle. The CDR3 loop spans 14 amino acids. CDR3 sequence reads: CASTLTPHSYEQYF. CDR3 DNA sequence: TGTGCCAGCACCTTGACACCTCACTCCTACGAGCAGTACTTC.

V gene TRBV2 combines with J gene TRBJ2-5; possible D gene TRBD2, 6 bases. V shed 7 bases and J shed 4 bases, with 13 bases lying between them. CDR3 size: 13 residues. Germline V gives CDR1 SNHLY, CDR2 FYNNEI. CDR3 bases: TGTGCCAGCATGCGGGAAGGAGGAGAGACCCAGTACTTC. Protein product: CASMREGGETQYF.

The genes are TRBV19 and TRBJ1-2; no clear D gene. CDR3 length: 14 amino acids. Germline V gene sequence: CDR1 LNHDA, CDR2 SQIVND (reference sequence). V was trimmed by 1 base and J by 2 bases, leaving 8 bases between them. The CDR3 bases are TGTGCCAGTAGTATAGGACACGTAAACTATGGCTACACCTTC. The encoded protein is CASSIGHVNYGYTF. Complete variable domain (other parts from reference TRBV19 and TRBJ1-2): DGGITQSPKYLFRKEGQNVTLSCEQNLNHDAMYWYRQDPGQGLRLIYYSQIVNDFQKGDIAEGYSVSREKKESFPLTVTSAQKNPTAFYLCASSIGHVNYGYTFGSGTRLTVV.

This chain uses TRBV6-5 with TRBJ2-3; 8 bases fit TRBD1. Germline V gene data show CDR1 as MNHEY and CDR2 as SVGAGI. V was pared by 6 bases and J by 4 bases, with 6 bases of the junction left unmatched. The CDR3 runs 14 residues. CDR3 sequence (DNA): TGTGCCAGCAGCAAATCGACAGGGGCAGATACGCAGTATTTT. Translated, it gives CASSKSTGADTQYF.

The chain couples TRBV4-3 to TRBJ1-4; the D is unclear. The V and J ends lost 4 bases and 5 bases respectively, with 17 bases between them. Germline V gene lookup returns CDR1 LGHNA and CDR2 YSLEER. The CDR3 runs to 16 residues. CDR3 coding DNA: TGCGCCAGCAGCCTAAGGAAGGGCCGAACAAATGAAAAACTGTTTTTT. Translating gives CASSLRKGRTNEKLFF.

The chain recombines TRBV14 with TRBJ1-2; no reliable D call. The V gene lost 4 bases and the J gene lost 8 bases, with 11 bases spanning the gap. CDR1 is SGHDN, CDR2 FVKESK, per germline. This CDR3 has 12 amino acids. As DNA, the CDR3 is TGTGCCAGCAGCCGGGCCACAGCGGGCTACACCTTC. Its protein product is CASSRATAGYTF.

The J gene is TRBJ2-2, the V gene TRBV10-3, with 7 bases lining up with TRBD1. The V and J ends lost 5 bases and 0 bases, in that order; junction bases with no gene match: 3. Germline V gene data show CDR1 as ENHRY and CDR2 as SYGVKD. The CDR3 spans 15 residues. DNA for the CDR3: TGTGCCATCAGTCAGGGGGTAGCGAACACCGGGGAGCTGTTTTTT. Its protein is CAISQGVANTGELFF.

V is TRBV6-5 and J is TRBJ2-1; 11 positions match TRBD2. The CDR3 totals 15 residues. Germline lookup yields CDR1 MNHEY and CDR2 SVGAGI. J was trimmed by 10 bases and V by 6 bases; bases with no gene match: 11. The CDR3 spells CASRLALAGDREQFF. The CDR3 DNA reads as TGTGCCAGCAGGTTAGCACTAGCGGGAGACAGGGAGCAGTTCTTC.

This clone was picked up one time. The chain combines TRBV30 with TRBJ2-3; 7 bases line up with TRBD2. CDR3 length: 13 residues. The V segment lost 0 bases and the J segment 5 bases; nucleotides outside the gene matches: 2. The germline CDR1 and CDR2 sequences are GTSNPN and SVGIG (reference sequence). The CDR3 spells CAWSVGEGDTQYF. The CDR3 DNA is TGTGCCTGGAGTGTCGGGGAGGGAGATACGCAGTATTTT.

Only a few counts were recorded for this clone. This sequence joins TRBV5-1 and TRBJ2-7; 7 nucleotides agree with TRBD1. Germline loops: CDR1 SGHRS, CDR2 YFSETQ. V lost 5 bases to trimming and J lost 6 bases; unmatched junction nucleotides: 14. CDR3 length: 15 amino acids. The CDR3 sequence: CASSRGDRVDSEQYF. CDR3 nucleotide sequence: TGCGCCAGCAGTCGGGGAGACAGGGTTGATAGCGAGCAGTACTTC.

The chain couples TRBV23-1 to TRBJ2-7, with 7 bases matching TRBD1. TRBV23-1 is an ORF, and what it does is uncertain. The CDR3 runs to 18 residues. V lost 1 base to trimming and J lost 0 bases; unmatched junction nucleotides: 12. CDR3 protein: CASSQFYKRGQSSYEQYF. The DNA of the CDR3 is TGCGCCAGCAGTCAATTCTATAAACGGGGACAGAGCTCCTACGAGCAGTACTTC.

The rearrangement links TRBV7-8 to TRBJ1-6; no clear D. This CDR3 region has 16 residues. CDR1 is SGHVS, CDR2 FQNEAQ, per germline. Deletions cut 2 bases from V and 7 bases from J, with 15 bases between. Written as DNA, the CDR3 is TGTGCCAGCAGCTTACCCCCTATGACACTCAATTCACCCCTCCACTTT. Its protein product is CASSLPPMTLNSPLHF.

J is TRBJ2-3 and V is TRBV11-2; 13 bases agree with TRBD2. There are 18 residues in the CDR3. CDR1 and CDR2 (germline): SGHAT, FQNNGV. V lost 4 bases to trimming and J lost 6 bases; unmatched junction nucleotides: 13. In DNA, the CDR3 is TGTGCCAGCAGCTCACTAGCGGGAGGGCCAAGGTTAGGGGATACGCAGTATTTT. Translated: CASSSLAGGPRLGDTQYF.

V usage is TRBV4-3 and J usage is TRBJ1-5; D remains unclear. From germline, CDR1 is LGHNA and CDR2 YSLEER. This CDR3 comprises 15 residues. The ends were cut back, 0 bases at V and 1 base at J, with 7 bases in the middle. CDR3 sequence reads: CASSQDWVSNQPQHF. As DNA, the CDR3 is TGCGCCAGCAGCCAAGATTGGGTCAGCAATCAGCCCCAGCATTTT.

The CDR3 region has the DNA TGTGCCAGCAGCCCGAGACTAGCGGGAGCAGGAGATACGCAGTATTTT. Its translation: CASSPRLAGAGDTQYF. The chain joins TRBV7-2 to TRBJ2-3; 12 nucleotides match TRBD2. Germline V lookup: CDR1 SGHTA, CDR2 FQGNSA. This CDR3 has 16 amino acids. Trimming took 5 bases from V and 5 from J; bases not matched to a gene: 8.

The V call is TRBV19, the J call TRBJ1-2; possibly TRBD1 for D (5 bases). V shed 4 bases and J shed 4 bases, with 7 bases lying between them. Germline V lookup: CDR1 LNHDA, CDR2 SQIVND (reference sequence). This CDR3 is 12 amino acids long. CDR3 sequence reads: CASSTGPYGYTF. The CDR3 nucleotides read TGTGCCAGTAGTACGGGGCCCTATGGCTACACCTTC.